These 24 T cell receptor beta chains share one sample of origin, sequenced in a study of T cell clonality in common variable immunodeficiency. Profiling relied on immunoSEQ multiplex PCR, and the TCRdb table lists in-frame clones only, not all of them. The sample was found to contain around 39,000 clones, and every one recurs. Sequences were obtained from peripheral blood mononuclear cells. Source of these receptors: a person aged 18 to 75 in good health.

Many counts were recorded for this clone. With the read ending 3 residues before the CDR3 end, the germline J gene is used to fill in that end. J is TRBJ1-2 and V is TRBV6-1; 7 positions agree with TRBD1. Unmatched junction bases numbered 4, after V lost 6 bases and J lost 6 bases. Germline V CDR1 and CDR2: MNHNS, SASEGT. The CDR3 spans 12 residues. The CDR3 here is CASSERGHGYTF. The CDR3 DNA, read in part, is TGTGCCAGCAGCGAAAGGGGGCATGGC.

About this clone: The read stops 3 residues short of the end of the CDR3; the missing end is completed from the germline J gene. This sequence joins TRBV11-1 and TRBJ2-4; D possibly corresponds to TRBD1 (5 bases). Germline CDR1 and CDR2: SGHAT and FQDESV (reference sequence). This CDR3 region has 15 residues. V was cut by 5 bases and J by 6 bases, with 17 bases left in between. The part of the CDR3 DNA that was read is TGTGCCAGCAGCGGCAGGGTTAATAAGGGAAACATT. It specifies CASSGRVNKGNI. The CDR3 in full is CASSGRVNKGNIQYF. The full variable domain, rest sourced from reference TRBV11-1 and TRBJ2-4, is EAEVAQSPRYKITEKSQAVAFWCDPISGHATLYWYRQILGQGPELLVQFQDESVVDDSQLPKDRFSAERLKGVDSTLKIQPAELGDSAMYLCASSGRVNKGNIQYFGAGTRLSVL.

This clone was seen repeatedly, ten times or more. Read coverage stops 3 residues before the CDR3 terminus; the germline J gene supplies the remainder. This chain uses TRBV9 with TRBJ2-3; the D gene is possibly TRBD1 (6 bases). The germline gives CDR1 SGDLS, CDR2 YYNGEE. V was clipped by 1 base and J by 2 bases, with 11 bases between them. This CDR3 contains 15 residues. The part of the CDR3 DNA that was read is TGTGCCAGCAGCGTATTGGACAGCTACACAGATACG. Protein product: CASSVLDSYTDT. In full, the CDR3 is CASSVLDSYTDTQYF.

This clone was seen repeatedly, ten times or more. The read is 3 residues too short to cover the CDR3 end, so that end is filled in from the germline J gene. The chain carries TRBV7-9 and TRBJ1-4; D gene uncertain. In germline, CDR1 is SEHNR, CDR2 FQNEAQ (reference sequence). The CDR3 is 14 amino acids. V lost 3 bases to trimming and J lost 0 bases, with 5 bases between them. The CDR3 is CASSFYATNEKLFF. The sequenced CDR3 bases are TGTGCCAGCAGCTTCTACGCAACTAATGAAAAA.

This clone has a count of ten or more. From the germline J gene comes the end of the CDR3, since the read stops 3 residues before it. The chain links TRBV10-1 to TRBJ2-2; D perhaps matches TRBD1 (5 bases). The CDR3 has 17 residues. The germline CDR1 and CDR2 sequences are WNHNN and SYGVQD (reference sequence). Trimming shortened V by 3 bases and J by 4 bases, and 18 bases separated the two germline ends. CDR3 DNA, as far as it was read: TGCGCCAGCAGTGAAACACCCAGGACAATGGCCACCGGGGAG. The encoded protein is CASSETPRTMATGE. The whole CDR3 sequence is CASSETPRTMATGELFF.

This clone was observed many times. The chain's CDR3 is CASSAQGAGNTIYF. The part of the CDR3 DNA that was read is TGCGCCAGCAGTGCACAGGGAGCTGGAAACACC. The chain employs TRBV5-1 and TRBJ1-3; D is possibly TRBD1 (6 bases). With the read ending 3 residues before the CDR3 end, the germline J gene is used to fill in that end. Germline CDR1 reads SGHRS; CDR2 reads YFSETQ. Trimming removed 5 bases at V and 2 bases at J, with 11 bases between. This CDR3 spans 14 amino acids.

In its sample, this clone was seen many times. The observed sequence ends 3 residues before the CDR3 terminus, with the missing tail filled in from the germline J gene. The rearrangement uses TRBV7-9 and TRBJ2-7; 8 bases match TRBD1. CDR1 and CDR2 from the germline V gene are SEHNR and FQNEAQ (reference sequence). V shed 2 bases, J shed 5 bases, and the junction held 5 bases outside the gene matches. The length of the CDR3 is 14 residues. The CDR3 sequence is CASSLLQGGNEQYF. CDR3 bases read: TGTGCCAGCAGCTTACTACAGGGGGGAAACGAG.

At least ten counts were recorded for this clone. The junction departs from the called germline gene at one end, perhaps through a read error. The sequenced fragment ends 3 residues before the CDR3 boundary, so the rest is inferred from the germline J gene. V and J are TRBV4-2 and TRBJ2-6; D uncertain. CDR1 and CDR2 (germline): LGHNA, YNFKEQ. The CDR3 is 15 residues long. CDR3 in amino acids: CASSQDFSGANVLTF. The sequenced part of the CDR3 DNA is TGCGCCAGCAGCCAAGACTTCTCTGGGGCCAACGTC.

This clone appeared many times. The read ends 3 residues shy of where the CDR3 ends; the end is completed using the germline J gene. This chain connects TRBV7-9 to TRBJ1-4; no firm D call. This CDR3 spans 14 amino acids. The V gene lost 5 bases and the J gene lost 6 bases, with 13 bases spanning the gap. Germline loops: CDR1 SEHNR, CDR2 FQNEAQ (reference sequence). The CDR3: CASSGGVGYEKLFF. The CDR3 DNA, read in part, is TGTGCCAGCAGCGGCGGGGTTGGTTATGAAAAA.

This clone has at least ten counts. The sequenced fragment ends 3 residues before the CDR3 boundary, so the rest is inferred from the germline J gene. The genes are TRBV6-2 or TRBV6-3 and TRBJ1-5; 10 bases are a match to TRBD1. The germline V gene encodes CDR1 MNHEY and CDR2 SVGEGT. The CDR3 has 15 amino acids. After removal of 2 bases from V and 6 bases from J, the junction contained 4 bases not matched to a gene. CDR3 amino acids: CASSYTRTGGQPQHF. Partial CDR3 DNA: TGTGCCAGCAGTTACACCCGGACAGGGGGTCAGCCC.

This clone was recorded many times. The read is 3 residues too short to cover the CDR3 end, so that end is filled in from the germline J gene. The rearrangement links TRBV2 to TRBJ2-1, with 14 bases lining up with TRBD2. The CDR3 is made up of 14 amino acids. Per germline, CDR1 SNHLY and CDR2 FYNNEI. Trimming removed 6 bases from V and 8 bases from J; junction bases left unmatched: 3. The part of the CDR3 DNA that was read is TGTGCCAGCAGGGGACTAGCGGGAGCATATGAG. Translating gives CASRGLAGAYE. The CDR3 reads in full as CASRGLAGAYEQFF.

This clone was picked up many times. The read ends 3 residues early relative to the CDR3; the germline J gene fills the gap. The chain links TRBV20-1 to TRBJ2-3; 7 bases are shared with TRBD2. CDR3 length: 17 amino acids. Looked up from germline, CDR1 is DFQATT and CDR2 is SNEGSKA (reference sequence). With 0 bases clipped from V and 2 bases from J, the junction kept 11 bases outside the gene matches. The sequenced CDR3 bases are TGCAGTGCTAGAGATAAGGGAGGGGAAGGGTTCACAGATACG. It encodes CSARDKGGEGFTDT. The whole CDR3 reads CSARDKGGEGFTDTQYF.

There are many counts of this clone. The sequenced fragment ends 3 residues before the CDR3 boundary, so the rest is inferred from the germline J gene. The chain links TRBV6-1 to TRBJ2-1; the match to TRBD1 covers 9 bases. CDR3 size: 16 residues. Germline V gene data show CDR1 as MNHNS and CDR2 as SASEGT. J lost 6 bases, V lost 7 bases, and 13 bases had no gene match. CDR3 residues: CASNEVGTGSGNEQFF. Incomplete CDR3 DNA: TGTGCCAGCAATGAGGTGGGGACAGGGTCGGGCAATGAG.

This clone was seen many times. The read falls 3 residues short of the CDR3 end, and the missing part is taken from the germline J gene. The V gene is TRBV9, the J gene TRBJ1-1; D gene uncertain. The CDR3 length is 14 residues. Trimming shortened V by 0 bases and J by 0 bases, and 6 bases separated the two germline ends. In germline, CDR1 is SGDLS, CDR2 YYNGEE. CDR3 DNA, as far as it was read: TGTGCCAGCAGCGTAGAATCTGTGAACACTGAA. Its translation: CASSVESVNTE. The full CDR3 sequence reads CASSVESVNTEAFF.

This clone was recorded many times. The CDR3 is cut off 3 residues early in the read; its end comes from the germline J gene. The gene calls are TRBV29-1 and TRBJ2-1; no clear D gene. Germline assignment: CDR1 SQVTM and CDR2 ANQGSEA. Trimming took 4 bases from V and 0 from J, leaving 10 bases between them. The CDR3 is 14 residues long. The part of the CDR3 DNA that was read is TGCAGCGTTGCTCAGTCGGGCTCCTACAATGAG. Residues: CSVAQSGSYNE. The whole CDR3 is CSVAQSGSYNEQFF.

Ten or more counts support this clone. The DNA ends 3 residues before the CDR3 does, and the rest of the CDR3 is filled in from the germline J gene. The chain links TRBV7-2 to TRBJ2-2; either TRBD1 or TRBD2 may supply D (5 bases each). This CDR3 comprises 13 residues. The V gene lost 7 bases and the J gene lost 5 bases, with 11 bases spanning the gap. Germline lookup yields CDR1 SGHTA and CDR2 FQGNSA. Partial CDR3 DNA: TGTGCCAGCACCTTGAGGGGAACCGGGGAG. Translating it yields CASTLRGTGE. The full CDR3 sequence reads CASTLRGTGELFF.

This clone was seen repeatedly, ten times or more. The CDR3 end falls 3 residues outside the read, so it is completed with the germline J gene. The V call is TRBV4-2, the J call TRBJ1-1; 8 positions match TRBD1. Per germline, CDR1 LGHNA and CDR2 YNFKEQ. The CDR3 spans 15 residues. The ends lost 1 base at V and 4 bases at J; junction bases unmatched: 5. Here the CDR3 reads CASSQARGQGTEAFF. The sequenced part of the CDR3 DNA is TGTGCCAGCAGCCAAGCCCGCGGACAGGGCACTGAA.

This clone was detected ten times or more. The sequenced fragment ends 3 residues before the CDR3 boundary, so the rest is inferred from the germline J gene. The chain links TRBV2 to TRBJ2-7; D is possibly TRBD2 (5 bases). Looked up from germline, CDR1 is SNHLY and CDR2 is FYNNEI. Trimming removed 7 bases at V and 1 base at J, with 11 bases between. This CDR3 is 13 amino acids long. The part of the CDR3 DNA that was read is TGTGCCAGCACGGACTCTAATTCCTACGAG. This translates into CASTDSNSYE. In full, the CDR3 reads CASTDSNSYEQYF.

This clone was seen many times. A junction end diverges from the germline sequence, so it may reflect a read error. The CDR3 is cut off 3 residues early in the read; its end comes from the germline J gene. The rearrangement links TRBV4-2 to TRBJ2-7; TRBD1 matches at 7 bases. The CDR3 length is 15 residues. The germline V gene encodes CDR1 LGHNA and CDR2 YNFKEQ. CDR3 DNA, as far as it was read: TGCGCCAGCAGCCAACGGACAGGTGGGGTCAACGAG. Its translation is CASSQRTGGVNE. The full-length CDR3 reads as CASSQRTGGVNEQYF.

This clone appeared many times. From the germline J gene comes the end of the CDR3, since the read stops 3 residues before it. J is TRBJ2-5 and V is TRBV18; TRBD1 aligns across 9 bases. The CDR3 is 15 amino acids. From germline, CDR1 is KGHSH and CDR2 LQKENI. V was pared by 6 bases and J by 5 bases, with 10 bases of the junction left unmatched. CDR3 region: CASSSDRGSWETQYF. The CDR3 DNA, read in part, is TGTGCCAGCTCGAGCGACAGGGGGTCATGGGAGACC.

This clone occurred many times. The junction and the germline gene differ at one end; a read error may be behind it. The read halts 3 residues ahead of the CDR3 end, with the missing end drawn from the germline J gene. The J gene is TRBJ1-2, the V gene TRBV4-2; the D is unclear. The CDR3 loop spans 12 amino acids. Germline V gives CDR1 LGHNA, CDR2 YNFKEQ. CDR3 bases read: TGCGCCAGCAGCCAAGATCGCTATGGC. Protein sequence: CASSQDRYG. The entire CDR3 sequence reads CASSQDRYGYTF.

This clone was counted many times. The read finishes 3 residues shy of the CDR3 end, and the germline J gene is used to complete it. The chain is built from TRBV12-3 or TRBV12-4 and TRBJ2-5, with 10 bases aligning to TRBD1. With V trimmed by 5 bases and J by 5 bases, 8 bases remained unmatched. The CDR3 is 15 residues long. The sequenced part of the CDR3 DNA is TGTGCCAGCAGTGTAGGGACAGGGGAGCGGGAGACC. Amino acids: CASSVGTGERET. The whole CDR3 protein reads CASSVGTGERETQYF.

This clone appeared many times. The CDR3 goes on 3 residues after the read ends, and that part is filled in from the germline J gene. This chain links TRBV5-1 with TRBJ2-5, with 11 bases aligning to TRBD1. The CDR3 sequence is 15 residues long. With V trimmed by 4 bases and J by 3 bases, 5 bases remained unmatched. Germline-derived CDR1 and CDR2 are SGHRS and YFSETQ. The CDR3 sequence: CASSPWTGGKETQYF. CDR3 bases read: TGCGCCAGCAGCCCGTGGACAGGGGGCAAAGAGACC.

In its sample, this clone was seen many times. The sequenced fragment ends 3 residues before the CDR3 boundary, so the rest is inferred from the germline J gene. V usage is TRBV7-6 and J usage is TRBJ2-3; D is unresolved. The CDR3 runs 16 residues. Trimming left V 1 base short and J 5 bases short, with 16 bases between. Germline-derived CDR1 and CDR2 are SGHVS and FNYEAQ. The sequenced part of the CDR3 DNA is TGTGCCAGCAGCTTAGGATCCGCAGGTTTTTTAGATACG. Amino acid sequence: CASSLGSAGFLDT. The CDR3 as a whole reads CASSLGSAGFLDTQYF.